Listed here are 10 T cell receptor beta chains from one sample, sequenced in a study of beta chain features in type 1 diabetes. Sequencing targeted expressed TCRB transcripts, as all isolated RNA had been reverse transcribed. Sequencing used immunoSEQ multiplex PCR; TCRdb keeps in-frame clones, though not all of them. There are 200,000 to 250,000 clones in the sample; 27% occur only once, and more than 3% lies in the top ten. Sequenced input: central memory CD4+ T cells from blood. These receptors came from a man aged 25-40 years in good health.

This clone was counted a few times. The DNA for the CDR3 is TGTGCCTGGAGTGTACGTAGCGGGACTGGCAACATTCAGTACTTC. Protein: CAWSVRSGTGNIQYF. This sequence joins TRBV30 and TRBJ2-4; 8 bases line up with TRBD2. Trimming at V came to 0 bases and at J to 7 bases, leaving 8 bases not matched to a gene. CDR1 is GTSNPN and CDR2 is SVGIG in the germline V gene (reference sequence). CDR3 size: 15 residues.

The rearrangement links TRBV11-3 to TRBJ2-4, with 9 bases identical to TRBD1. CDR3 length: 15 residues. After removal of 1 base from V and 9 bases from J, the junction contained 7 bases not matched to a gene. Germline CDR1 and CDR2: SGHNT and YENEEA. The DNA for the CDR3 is TGTGCCAGCAGCTTAGGTTCATCGACAGGGGGCATTCAGTACTTC. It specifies CASSLGSSTGGIQYF.

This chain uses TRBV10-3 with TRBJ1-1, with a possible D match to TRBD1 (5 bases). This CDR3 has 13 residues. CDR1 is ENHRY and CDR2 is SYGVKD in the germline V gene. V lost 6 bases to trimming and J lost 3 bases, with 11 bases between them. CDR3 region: CAISRTGDTEAFF. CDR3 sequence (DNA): TGTGCCATCAGCCGAACAGGAGACACTGAAGCTTTCTTT.

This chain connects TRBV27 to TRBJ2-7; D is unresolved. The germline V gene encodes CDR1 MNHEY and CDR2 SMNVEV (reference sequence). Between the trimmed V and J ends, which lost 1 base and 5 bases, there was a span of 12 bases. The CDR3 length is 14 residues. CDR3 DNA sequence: TGTGCCAGCAGTTTATTGCCTGTAGACAACGAGCAGTACTTC. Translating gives CASSLLPVDNEQYF.

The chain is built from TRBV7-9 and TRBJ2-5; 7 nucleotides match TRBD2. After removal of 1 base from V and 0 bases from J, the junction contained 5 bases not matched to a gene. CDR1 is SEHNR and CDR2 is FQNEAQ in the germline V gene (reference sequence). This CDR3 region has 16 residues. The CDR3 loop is CASSLGAGVDQETQYF. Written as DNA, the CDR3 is TGTGCCAGCAGCTTAGGGGCGGGAGTGGACCAAGAGACCCAGTACTTC.

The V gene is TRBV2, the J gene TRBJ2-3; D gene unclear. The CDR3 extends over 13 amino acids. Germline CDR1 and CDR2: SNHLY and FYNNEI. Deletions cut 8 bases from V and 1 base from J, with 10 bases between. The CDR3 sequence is CASGSAGTDTQYF. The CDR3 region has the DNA TGTGCCAGCGGTTCAGCAGGCACAGATACGCAGTATTTT.

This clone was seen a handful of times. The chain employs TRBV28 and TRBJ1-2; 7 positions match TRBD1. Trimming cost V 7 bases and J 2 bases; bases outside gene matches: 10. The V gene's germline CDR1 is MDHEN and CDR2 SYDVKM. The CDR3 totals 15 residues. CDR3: CASTAPGQNNYGYTF. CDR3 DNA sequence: TGTGCCAGCACCGCCCCGGGACAGAACAACTATGGCTACACCTTC.

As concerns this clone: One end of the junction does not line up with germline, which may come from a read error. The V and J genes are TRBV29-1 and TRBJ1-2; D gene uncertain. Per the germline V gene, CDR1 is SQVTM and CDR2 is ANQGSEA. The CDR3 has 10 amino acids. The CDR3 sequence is CSVEDQGSGF. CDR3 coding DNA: TGCAGCGTTGAAGATCAAGGGTCGGGTTTC.

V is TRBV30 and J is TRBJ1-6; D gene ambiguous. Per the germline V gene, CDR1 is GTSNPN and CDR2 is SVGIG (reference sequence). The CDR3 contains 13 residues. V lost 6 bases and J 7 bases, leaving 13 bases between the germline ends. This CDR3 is CACAAGTNSPLHF. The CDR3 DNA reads TGTGCCTGCGCGGCAGGTACGAATTCACCCCTCCACTTT.

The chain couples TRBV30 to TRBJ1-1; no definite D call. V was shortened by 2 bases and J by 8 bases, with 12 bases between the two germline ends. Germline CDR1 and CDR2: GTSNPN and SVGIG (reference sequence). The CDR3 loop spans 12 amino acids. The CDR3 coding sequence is TGTGCCTGGAGTCCGTATAAGGCAGAAGCTTTCTTT. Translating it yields CAWSPYKAEAFF.